This passage covers 10 T cell receptor beta chains from one sample sequenced in a study of blood T cell repertoires in COVID-19. TCRdb keeps only in-frame clones here, not all; method: immunoSEQ multiplex PCR. The sample has around 170,000 clones, 88% seen once. The sequenced sample was PBMCs or T cells enriched from blood (not recorded which). These receptors originate from a woman aged 18-35 years who had recovered from COVID-19.

V usage is TRBV28 and J usage is TRBJ1-1; TRBD1 is a possible D gene (5 bases). In germline, CDR1 is MDHEN, CDR2 SYDVKM. The CDR3 extends over 16 amino acids. The V end lost 2 bases, the J end lost 7 bases, and 20 bases lay between the germline ends. The CDR3 coding sequence is TGTGCCAGCAGTTTACTATCCGGGACGCCGGGGGGTGAAGCTTTCTTT. Translated, it gives CASSLLSGTPGGEAFF.

The rearrangement joins TRBV3-1 (or the pseudogene TRBV3-2) to TRBJ1-1; possibly TRBD1 for D (5 bases). Trimming removed 3 bases at V and 1 base at J, with 6 bases between. Germline CDR1 LGHDT, CDR2 YNNKEL (reference sequence). CDR3 length equals 13 residues. The CDR3 is CASSHGQNTEAFF. The CDR3 DNA sequence: TGTGCCAGCAGCCACGGACAGAACACTGAAGCTTTCTTT.

CDR3 in DNA: TGCGCCAGCAGCATCGGACTAGCGGGAGGTAGGGAGACCCAGTACTTC. It yields the protein CASSIGLAGGRETQYF. The chain carries TRBV5-1 and TRBJ2-5; 14 positions agree with TRBD2. V lost 4 bases to trimming and J lost 5 bases; unmatched junction nucleotides: 7. The CDR3 consists of 16 residues. Germline values: CDR1 SGHRS, CDR2 YFSETQ.

The rearrangement uses TRBV11-2 and TRBJ2-3; a weak D match, TRBD2 (6 bases). The CDR3 covers 14 residues. CDR1 and CDR2 (germline): SGHAT, FQNNGV. With 3 bases removed from V and 2 bases from J, the gap between germline ends came to 9 bases. CDR3: CASSFRGTTDTQYF. Here the CDR3 DNA reads TGTGCCAGCAGCTTCCGGGGGACCACAGATACGCAGTATTTT.

V gene TRBV5-6 combines with J gene TRBJ2-7; 9 bases line up with TRBD1. The germline CDR1 and CDR2 sequences are SGHDT and YYEEEE. The CDR3 consists of 14 residues. V lost 4 bases to trimming and J lost 7 bases; unmatched junction nucleotides: 9. CDR3 sequence (DNA): TGTGCCAGCAGCGGGGACAGGGTTGGAGTAGAGCAGTACTTC. Translating it yields CASSGDRVGVEQYF.

The chain joins TRBV2 to TRBJ1-3; D not resolved. The germline V and J ends were trimmed by 3 bases and 1 base, with 13 bases remaining between them. The V gene's germline CDR1 is SNHLY and CDR2 FYNNEI. This CDR3 has 16 residues. CDR3 sequence: CASSDWATDSGNTIYF. The CDR3 region has the DNA TGTGCCAGCAGTGATTGGGCGACGGATTCTGGAAACACCATATATTTT.

The chain joins TRBV6-1 to TRBJ1-5, with 7 bases fitting TRBD1. Germline CDR1 and CDR2: MNHNS and SASEGT. This CDR3 comprises 19 residues. Trimming took 3 bases from V and 0 from J; bases not matched to a gene: 14. CDR3 DNA sequence: TGTGCCAGCAGTGACAGGGGGGACCGTATCCTGTATAGCAATCAGCCCCAGCATTTT. Translated: CASSDRGDRILYSNQPQHF.

The chain's CDR3 is CASSLGFPGVKETQYF. DNA for the CDR3: TGTGCCAGCAGCTTGGGGTTCCCAGGGGTGAAGGAGACCCAGTACTTC. The V call is TRBV5-6, the J call TRBJ2-5, with a weak D call TRBD1 (6 bases). Trimming removed 0 bases from V and 5 bases from J, with 17 bases in between. There are 16 residues in the CDR3. Per the germline V gene, CDR1 is SGHDT and CDR2 is YYEEEE.

The CDR3 protein is CASSQSEGQNGGYTF. The CDR3 DNA sequence: TGTGCCAGCAGCCAAAGTGAAGGACAGAATGGTGGCTACACCTTC. The rearrangement links TRBV3-1 (or the pseudogene TRBV3-2) to TRBJ1-2, with a weak D call TRBD1 (6 bases). V was shortened by 2 bases and J by 7 bases, with 17 bases between the two germline ends. Germline V lookup: CDR1 LGHDT, CDR2 YNNKEL (reference sequence). The CDR3 totals 15 residues.

V and J are TRBV11-2 and TRBJ1-3; a weak D match, TRBD1 (6 bases). V lost 4 bases and J 3 bases, leaving 13 bases between the germline ends. This CDR3 is 15 amino acids long. Germline V gives CDR1 SGHAT, CDR2 FQNNGV. The CDR3 sequence: CASSSTGNHGNTIYF. CDR3 DNA: TGTGCCAGCAGCTCGACAGGAAATCATGGAAACACCATATATTTT.